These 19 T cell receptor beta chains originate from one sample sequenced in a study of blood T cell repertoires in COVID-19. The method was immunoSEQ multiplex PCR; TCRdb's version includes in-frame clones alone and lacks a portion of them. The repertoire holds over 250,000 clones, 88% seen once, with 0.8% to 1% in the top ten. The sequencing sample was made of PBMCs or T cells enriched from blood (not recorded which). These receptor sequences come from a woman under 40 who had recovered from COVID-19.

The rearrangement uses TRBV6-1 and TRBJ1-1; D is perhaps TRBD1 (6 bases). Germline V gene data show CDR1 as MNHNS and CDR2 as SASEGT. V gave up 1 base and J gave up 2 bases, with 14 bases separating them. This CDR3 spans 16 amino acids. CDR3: CASSEGHRVTNTEAFF. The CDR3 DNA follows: TGTGCCAGCAGTGAAGGCCACAGGGTGACAAACACTGAAGCTTTCTTT.

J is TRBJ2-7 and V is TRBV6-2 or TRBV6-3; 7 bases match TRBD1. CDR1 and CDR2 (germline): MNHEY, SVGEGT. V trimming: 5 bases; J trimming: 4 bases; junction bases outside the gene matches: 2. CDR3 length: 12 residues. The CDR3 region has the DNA TGTGCCAGCAGTCGGACAGGATACGAGCAGTACTTC. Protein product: CASSRTGYEQYF.

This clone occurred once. The CDR3 sequence: CASSPGQGGEKLFF. The CDR3 nucleotides are TGTGCCAGCAGTCCGGGACAGGGTGGGGAAAAACTGTTTTTT. The gene calls are TRBV28 and TRBJ1-4; 9 bases match TRBD1. The CDR3 loop spans 14 amino acids. Germline assignment: CDR1 MDHEN and CDR2 SYDVKM. V lost 5 bases and J lost 8; bases outside the gene matches: 6.

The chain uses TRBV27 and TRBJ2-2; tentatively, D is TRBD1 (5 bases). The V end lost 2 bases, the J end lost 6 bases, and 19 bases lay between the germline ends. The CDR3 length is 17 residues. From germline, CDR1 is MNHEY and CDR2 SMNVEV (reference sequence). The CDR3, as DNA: TGTGCCAGCAGTTTAATGACGACGTTAGGGGTTGCCGGGGAGCTGTTTTTT. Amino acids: CASSLMTTLGVAGELFF.

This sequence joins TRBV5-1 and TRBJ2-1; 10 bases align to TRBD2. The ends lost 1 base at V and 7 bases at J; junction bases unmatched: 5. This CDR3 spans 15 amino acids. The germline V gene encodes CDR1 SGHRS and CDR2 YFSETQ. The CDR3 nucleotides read TGCGCCAGCAGCTTGATCACTAGCGGGATGAATGAGCAGTTCTTC. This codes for CASSLITSGMNEQFF.

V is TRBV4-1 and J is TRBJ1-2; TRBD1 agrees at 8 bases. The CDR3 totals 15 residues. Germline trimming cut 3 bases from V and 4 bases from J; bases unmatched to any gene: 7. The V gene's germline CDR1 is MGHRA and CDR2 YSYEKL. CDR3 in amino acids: CASSQAQGARYGYTF. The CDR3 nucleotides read TGCGCCAGCAGCCAGGCTCAGGGGGCGCGCTATGGCTACACCTTC.

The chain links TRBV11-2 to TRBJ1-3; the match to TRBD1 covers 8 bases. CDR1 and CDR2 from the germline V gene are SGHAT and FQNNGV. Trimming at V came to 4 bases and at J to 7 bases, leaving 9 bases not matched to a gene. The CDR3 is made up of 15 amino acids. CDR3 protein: CASSSLRTGQNTIYF. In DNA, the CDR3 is TGTGCCAGCAGCTCCCTACGGACAGGGCAGAACACCATATATTTT.

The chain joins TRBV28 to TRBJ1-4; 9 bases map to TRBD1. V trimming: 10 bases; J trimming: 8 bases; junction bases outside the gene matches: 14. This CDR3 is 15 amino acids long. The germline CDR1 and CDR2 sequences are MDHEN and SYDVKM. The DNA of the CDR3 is TGTGCCATAAAACGGGCCGGGACAGGGACCGAAAAACTGTTTTTT. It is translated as CAIKRAGTGTEKLFF.

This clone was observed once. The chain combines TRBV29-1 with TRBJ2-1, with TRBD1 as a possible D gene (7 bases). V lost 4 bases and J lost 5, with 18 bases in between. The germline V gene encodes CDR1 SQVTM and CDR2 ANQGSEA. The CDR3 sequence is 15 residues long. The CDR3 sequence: CSVGVSGGLNNEQFF. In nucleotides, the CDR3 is TGCAGCGTTGGGGTTTCAGGGGGACTTAACAATGAGCAGTTCTTC.

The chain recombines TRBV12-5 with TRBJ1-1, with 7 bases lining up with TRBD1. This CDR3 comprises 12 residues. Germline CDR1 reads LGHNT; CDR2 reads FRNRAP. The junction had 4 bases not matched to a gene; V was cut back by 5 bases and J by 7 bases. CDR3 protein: CASGTTGSEAFF. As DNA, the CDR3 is TGTGCTAGTGGTACGACAGGGAGTGAAGCTTTCTTT.

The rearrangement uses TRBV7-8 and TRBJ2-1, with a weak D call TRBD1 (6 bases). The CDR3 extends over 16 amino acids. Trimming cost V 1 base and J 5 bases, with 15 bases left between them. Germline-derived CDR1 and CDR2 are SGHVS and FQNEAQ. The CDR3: CASSLGRGLRDNEQFF. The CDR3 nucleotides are TGTGCCAGCAGCTTAGGCAGGGGCCTACGGGACAATGAGCAGTTCTTC. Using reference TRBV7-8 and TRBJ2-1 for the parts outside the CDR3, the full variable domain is GAGVSQSPRYKVAKRGQDVALRCDPISGHVSLFWYQQALGQGPEFLTYFQNEAQLDKSGLPSDRFFAERPEGSVSTLKIQRTQQEDSAVYLCASSLGRGLRDNEQFFGPGTRLTVL.

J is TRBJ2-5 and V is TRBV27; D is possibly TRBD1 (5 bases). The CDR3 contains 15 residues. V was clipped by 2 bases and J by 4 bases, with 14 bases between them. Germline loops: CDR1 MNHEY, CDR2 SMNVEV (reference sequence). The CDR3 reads CASSLLSVGPETQYF. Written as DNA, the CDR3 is TGTGCCAGCAGTTTACTGTCCGTGGGGCCAGAGACCCAGTACTTC.

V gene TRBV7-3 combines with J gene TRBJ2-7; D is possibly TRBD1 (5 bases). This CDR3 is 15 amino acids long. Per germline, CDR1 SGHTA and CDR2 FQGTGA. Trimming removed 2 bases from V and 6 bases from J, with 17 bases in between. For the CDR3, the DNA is TGTGCCAGCAGCTTAGGGGCAGCCCTTATTCGCGAGCAGTACTTC. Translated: CASSLGAALIREQYF.

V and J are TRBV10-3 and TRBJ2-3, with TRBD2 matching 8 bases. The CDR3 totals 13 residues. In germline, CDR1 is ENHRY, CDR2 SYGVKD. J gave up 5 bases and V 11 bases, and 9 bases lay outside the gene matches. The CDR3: CASRTSKEDTQYF. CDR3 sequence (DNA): TGTGCCTCGAGGACTAGCAAGGAAGATACGCAGTATTTT.

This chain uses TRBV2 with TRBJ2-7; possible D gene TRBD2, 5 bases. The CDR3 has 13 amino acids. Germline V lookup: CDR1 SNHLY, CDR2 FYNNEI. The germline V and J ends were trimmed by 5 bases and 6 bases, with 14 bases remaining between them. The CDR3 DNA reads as TGTGCCAGCAGTTTGGAGGTTCGCCCCGAGCAGTACTTC. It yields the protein CASSLEVRPEQYF. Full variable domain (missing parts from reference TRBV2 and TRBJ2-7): EPEVTQTPSHQVTQMGQEVILRCVPISNHLYFYWYRQILGQKVEFLVSFYNNEISEKSEIFDDQFSVERPDGSNFTLKIRSTKLEDSAMYFCASSLEVRPEQYFGPGTRLTVT.

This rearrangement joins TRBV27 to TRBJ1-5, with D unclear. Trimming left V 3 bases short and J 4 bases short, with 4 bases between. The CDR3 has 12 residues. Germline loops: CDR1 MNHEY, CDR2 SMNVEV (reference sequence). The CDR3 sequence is CASSFQNQPQHF. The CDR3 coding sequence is TGTGCCAGCAGTTTCCAGAATCAGCCCCAGCATTTT.

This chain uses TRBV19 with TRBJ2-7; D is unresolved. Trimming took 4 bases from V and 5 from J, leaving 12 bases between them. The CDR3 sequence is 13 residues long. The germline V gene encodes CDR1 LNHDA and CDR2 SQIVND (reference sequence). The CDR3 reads CASSTFEYHEQYF. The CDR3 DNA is TGTGCCAGTAGTACCTTCGAGTACCACGAGCAGTACTTC.

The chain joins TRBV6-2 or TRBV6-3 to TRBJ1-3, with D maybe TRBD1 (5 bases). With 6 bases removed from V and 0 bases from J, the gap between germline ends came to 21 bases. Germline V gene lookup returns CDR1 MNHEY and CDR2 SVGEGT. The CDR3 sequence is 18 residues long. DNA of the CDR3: TGTGCCAGCAGCTCCACCAGGGCGAGTAGGAGCTCTGGAAACACCATATATTTT. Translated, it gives CASSSTRASRSSGNTIYF.

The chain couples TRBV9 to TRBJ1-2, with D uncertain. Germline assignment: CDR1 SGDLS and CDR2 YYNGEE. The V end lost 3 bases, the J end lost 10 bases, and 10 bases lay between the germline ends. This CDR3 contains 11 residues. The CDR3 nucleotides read TGTGCCAGCAGCGGAGATGGTCACTACACCTTC. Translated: CASSGDGHYTF. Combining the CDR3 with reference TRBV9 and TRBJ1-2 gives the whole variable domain DSGVTQTPKHLITATGQRVTLRCSPRSGDLSVYWYQQSLDQGLQFLIQYYNGEERAKGNILERFSAQQFPDLHSELNLSSLELGDSALYFCASSGDGHYTFGSGTRLTVV.